Listed here is a single T cell receptor (beta chain). Antigen: not known. The data derive from a study of T-cell reconstitution after alpha-beta-depleted transplantation in children. Study findings and constraints: When one year had passed after transplant, most T-cell counts and diversity came from newly produced T cells. The origin of alpha-beta T cells about two months after transplant was reportedly several hundred expanded graft clones. For some patients, TCRbeta diversity was high at day 60 because of recipient T cells and thymic progenitors that survived.

Unique molecular identifiers tagged the TCRbeta library. TCRdb processed the PCR reads anew with MiXCR; each CDR3 protein has one entry. Among roughly 340,000 distinct CDR3 sequences listed, 15% to 20% were seen once. V was cut by 0 bases and J by 4 bases, with 10 bases left in between. Per germline, CDR1 LGHNA and CDR2 YNFKEQ. The CDR3 covers 15 residues. The receptor comes from a male patient between 2 and 10 years old who had a stem cell transplant for acute lymphoblastic leukemia, so the T cells may come from the graft donor. This chain joins TRBV4-2 and TRBJ2-1; a possible D gene is TRBD2 (6 bases). Material: PBMCs, mostly from graft donor cells, obtained 360 days after TCRalphabeta/CD19-depleted stem cell transplant. As DNA, the CDR3 is TGTGCCAGCAGCCAAGACCCCGGACTATACAATGAGCAGTTCTTC. The encoded protein is CASSQDPGLYNEQFF.